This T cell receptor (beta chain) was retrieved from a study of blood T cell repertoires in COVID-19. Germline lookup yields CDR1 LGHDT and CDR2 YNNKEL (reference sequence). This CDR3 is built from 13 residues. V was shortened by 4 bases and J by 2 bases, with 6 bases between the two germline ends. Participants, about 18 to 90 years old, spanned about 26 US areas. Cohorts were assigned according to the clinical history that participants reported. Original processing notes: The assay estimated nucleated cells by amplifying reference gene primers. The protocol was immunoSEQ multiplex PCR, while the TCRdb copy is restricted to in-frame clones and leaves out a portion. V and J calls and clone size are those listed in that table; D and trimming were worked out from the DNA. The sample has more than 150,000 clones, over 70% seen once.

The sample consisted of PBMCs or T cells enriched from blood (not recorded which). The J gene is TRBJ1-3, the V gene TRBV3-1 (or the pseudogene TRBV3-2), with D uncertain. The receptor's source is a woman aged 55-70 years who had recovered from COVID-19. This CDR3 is CASSPVAGNTIYF. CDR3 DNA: TGTGCCAGCAGCCCCGTTGCTGGAAACACCATATATTTT.